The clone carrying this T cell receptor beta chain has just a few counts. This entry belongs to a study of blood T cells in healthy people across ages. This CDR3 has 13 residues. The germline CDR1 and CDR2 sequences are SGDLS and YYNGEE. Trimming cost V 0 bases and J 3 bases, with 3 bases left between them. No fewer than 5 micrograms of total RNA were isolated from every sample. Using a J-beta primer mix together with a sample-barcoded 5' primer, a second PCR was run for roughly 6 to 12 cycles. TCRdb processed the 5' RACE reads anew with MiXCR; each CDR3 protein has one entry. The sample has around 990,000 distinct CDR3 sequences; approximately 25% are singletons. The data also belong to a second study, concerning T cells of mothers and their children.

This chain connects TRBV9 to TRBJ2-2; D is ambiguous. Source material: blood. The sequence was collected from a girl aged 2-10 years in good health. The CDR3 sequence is CASSVAYTGELFF. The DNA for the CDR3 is TGTGCCAGCAGCGTAGCGTACACCGGGGAGCTGTTTTTT. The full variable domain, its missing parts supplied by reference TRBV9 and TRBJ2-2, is DSGVTQTPKHLITATGQRVTLRCSPRSGDLSVYWYQQSLDQGLQFLIQYYNGEERAKGNILERFSAQQFPDLHSELNLSSLELGDSALYFCASSVAYTGELFFGEGSRLTVL.